This T cell receptor (beta chain) was documented in a study of T cells in Graves' hyperthyroidism and ophthalmopathy. Those patients with uncontrolled infection, other autoimmune disease, pregnancy or lactation were excluded. Fresh peripheral blood, roughly 9.8 ml of it, supplied the PBMCs. V shed 5 bases, J shed 7 bases, and the junction held 12 bases outside the gene matches. This CDR3 contains 17 residues. CDR1 is SGHVS, CDR2 FNYEAQ, per germline. RNA transcripts served as the template for amplifying TCR beta CDR3 regions. The TCR CDR3 first-round RT-PCR relied on the HTBI primer set. TCRdb itself ran the multiplex PCR reads through MiXCR, one entry per CDR3 protein. This sample has 300,000 to 400,000 distinct CDR3 sequences, with about 14% found just once. Study-wide results and limits: The majority of expanded thyroid clonotypes above 0.001 also appeared in blood.

This clonotype was observed at least ten times. Its specificity is unknown. The sequenced material came from blood. The chain is built from TRBV7-6 and TRBJ2-2; 11 bases align to TRBD2. This TCR derives from a woman younger than 45 with Graves' ophthalmopathy. CDR3 sequence reads: CASSMPGLAARGGELFF. DNA of the CDR3: TGTGCCAGCAGCATGCCGGGACTAGCGGCCAGGGGCGGGGAGCTGTTTTTT.